These T cell receptor beta chains were read from a single sample in a study of PD-L1 blockade in urothelial cancer. Sequencing used immunoSEQ multiplex PCR; TCRdb keeps in-frame clones, though not all of them. This table has more than 55,000 clones, more than 80% appearing once. Specimen: PBMCs, collected around atezolizumab (anti-PD-L1) treatment. Receptors originate from a man aged 70-80 years with urothelial cancer. Each CDR3 is given with its conserved first and last residue. Fields, in order: V gene, D gene, J gene, clone size, CDR3 DNA, CDR3 protein. D genes are given only for firm matches. Clone size is given for some rows only: seen once, a few or many times, or a class if the clone is expanded.

v_call: TRBV4-1; d_call: NA; j_call: TRBJ2-1; clone_size: NA; cdr3_nt: TGCGCCAGCAGCCACTCTACAGGGACACCAGAGCAGTTCTTC; cdr3_aa: CASSHSTGTPEQFF
v_call: TRBV11-2; d_call: TRBD2; j_call: TRBJ2-2; clone_size: NA; cdr3_nt: TGTGCCAGCATCGCGGGGACTAGCACCACCGGGGAGCTGTTTTTT; cdr3_aa: CASIAGTSTTGELFF
v_call: TRBV18; d_call: TRBD1; j_call: TRBJ2-2; clone_size: NA; cdr3_nt: TGTGCCAGCTCACCCGACAGGGGGCAAAACACCGGGGAGCTGTTTTTT; cdr3_aa: CASSPDRGQNTGELFF
v_call: TRBV21-1; d_call: NA; j_call: TRBJ2-1; clone_size: NA; cdr3_nt: TGTGCCAGCAGCAAAGGCGGTAGCGAAGGAACCTACAATGAGCAGTTCTTC; cdr3_aa: CASSKGGSEGTYNEQFF
v_call: TRBV5-1; d_call: NA; j_call: TRBJ2-3; clone_size: NA; cdr3_nt: TGCGCCAGCAGCAGGGACTTCTCAGATACGCAGTATTTT; cdr3_aa: CASSRDFSDTQYF
v_call: TRBV6-1; d_call: TRBD2; j_call: TRBJ2-1; clone_size: NA; cdr3_nt: TGTGCCAGCAGTGAAGAGAGCGGGGAAGCCTACAATGAGCAGTTCTTC; cdr3_aa: CASSEESGEAYNEQFF
v_call: TRBV11-2; d_call: NA; j_call: TRBJ1-1; clone_size: NA; cdr3_nt: TGTGCCAGCAGCTTAGAACGGGAAGTCACTGAAGCTTTCTTT; cdr3_aa: CASSLEREVTEAFF
v_call: TRBV2; d_call: TRBD1; j_call: TRBJ1-5; clone_size: NA; cdr3_nt: TGTGCCAGCAGAGGGACAGGGGGCATCAATCAGCCCCAGCATTTT; cdr3_aa: CASRGTGGINQPQHF
v_call: TRBV5-1; d_call: TRBD1; j_call: TRBJ1-2; clone_size: NA; cdr3_nt: TGCGCCAGCAGCTTGGGGGGGACAGGCGAGGAGGGCTACACCTTC; cdr3_aa: CASSLGGTGEEGYTF
v_call: TRBV30; d_call: NA; j_call: TRBJ1-4; clone_size: few; cdr3_nt: TGTGCCTGGAGTCAGGGGTTAGATGAAAAACTGTTTTTT; cdr3_aa: CAWSQGLDEKLFF